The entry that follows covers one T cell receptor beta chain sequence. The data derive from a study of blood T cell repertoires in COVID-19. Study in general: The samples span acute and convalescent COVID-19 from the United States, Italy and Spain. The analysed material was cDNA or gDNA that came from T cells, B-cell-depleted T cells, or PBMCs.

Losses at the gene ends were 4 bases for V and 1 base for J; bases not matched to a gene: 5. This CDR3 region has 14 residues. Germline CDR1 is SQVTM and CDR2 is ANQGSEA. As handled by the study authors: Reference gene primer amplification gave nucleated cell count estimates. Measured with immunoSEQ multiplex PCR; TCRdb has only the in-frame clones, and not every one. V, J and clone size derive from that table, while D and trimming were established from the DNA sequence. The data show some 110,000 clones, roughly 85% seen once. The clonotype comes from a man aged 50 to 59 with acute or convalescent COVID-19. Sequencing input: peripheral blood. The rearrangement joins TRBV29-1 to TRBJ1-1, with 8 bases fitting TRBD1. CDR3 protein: CSVVRTGWNTEAFF. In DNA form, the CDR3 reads TGCAGCGTTGTGCGGACAGGGTGGAACACTGAAGCTTTCTTT.